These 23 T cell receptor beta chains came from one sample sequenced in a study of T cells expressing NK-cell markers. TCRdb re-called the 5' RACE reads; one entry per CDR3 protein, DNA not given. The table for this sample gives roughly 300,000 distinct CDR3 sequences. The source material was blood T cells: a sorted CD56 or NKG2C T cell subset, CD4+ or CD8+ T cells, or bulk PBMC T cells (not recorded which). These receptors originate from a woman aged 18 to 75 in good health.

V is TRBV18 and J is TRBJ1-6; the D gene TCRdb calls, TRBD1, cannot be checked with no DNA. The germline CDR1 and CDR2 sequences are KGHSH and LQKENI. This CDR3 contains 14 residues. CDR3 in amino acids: CASSPSGTNSPLHF.

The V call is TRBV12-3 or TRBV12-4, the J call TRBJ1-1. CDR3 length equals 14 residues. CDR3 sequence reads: CASSPVWMDTEAFF.

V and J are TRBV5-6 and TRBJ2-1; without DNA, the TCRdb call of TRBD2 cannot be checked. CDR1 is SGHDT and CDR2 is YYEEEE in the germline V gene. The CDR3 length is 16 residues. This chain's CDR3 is CASSLVSASGGSEQFF.

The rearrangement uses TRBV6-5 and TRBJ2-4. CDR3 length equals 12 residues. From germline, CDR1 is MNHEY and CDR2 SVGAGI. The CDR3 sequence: CAAGLAKNIQYF.

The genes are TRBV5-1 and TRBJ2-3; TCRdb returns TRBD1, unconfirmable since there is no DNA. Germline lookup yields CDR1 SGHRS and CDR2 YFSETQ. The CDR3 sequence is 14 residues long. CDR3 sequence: CASSQGQGADTQYF.

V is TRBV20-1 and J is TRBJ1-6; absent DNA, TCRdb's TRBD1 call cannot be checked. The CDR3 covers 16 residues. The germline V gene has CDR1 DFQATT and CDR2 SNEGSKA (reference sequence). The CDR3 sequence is CSAHNRGYSYNSPLHF.

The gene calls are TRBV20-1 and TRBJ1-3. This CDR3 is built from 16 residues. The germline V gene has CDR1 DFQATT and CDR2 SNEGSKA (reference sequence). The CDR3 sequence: CSARDLFGFSGNTIYF.

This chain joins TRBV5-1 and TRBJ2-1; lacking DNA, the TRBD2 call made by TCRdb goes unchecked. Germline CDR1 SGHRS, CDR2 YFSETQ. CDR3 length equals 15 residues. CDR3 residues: CASNPRGGLYNEQFF.

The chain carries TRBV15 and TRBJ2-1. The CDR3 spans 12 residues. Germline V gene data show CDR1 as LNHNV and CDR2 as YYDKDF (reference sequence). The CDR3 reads CATSRDVGEQFF.

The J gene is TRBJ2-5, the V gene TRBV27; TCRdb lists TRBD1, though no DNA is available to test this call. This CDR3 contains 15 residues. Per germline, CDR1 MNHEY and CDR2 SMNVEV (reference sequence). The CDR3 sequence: CASSYRGHPGETQYF.

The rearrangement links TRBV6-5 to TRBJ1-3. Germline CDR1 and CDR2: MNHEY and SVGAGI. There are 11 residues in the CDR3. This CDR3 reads CASKRGNTIYF.

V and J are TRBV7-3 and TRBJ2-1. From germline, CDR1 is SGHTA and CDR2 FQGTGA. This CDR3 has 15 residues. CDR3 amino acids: CASSLSGGLYNEQFF.

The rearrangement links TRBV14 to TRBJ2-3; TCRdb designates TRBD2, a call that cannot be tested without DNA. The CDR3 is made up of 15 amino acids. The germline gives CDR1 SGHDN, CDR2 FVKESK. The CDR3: CASSQAGKDGDTQYF.

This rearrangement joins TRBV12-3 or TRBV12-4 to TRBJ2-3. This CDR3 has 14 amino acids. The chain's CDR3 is CASSLPGRTDTQYF.

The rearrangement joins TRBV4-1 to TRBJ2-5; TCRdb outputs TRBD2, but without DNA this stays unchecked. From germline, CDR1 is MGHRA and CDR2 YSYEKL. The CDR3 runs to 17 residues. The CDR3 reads CASSQGEGALGQETQYF.

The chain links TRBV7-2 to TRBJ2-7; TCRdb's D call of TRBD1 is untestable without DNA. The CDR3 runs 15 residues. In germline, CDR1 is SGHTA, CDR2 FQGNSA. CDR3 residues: CASSPSVGGFYEQYF. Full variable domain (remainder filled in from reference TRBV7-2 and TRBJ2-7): GAGVSQSPSNKVTEKGKDVELRCDPISGHTALYWYRQSLGQGLEFLIYFQGNSAPDKSGLPSDRFSAERTGGSVSTLTIQRTQQEDSAVYLCASSPSVGGFYEQYFGPGTRLTVT.

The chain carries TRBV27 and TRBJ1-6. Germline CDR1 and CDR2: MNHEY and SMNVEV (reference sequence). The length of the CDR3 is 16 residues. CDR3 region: CASSLSVTRSNSPLHF.

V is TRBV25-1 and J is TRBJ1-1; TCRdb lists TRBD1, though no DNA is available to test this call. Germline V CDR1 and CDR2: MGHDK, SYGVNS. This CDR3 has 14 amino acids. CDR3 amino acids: CASSPRGGGTEAFF.

The CDR3 protein is CAWSLGSYNEQFF. This chain links TRBV30 with TRBJ2-1. The CDR3 spans 13 residues. Germline assignment: CDR1 GTSNPN and CDR2 SVGIG (reference sequence).

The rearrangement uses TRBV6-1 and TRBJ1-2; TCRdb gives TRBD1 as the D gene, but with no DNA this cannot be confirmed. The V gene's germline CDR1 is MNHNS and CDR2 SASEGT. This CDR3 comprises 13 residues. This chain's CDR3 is CASHTGGRDGYTF.

The chain's CDR3 is CASSSWTGSNQPQHF. J is TRBJ1-5 and V is TRBV6-2 or TRBV6-3. CDR1 is MNHEY, CDR2 SVGEGT, per germline. The CDR3 runs 15 residues.

The CDR3 protein is CASSSSWGNEQFF. The V call is TRBV7-3, the J call TRBJ2-1. The CDR3 runs 13 residues. Germline V gene lookup returns CDR1 SGHTA and CDR2 FQGTGA. Complete variable domain (other parts from reference TRBV7-3 and TRBJ2-1): GAGVSQTPSNKVTEKGKYVELRCDPISGHTALYWYRQSLGQGPEFLIYFQGTGAADDSGLPNDRFFAVRPEGSVSTLKIQRTERGDSAVYLCASSSSWGNEQFFGPGTRLTVL.

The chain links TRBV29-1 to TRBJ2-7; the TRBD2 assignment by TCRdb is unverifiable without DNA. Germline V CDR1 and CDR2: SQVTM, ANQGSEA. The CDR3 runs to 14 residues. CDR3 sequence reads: CSAETSGRFYEQYF.